This T cell receptor (beta chain) derives from a study of high-grade serous ovarian cancer treatment subgroups. Overall study: On average, approximately 15,000 reads and several thousand unique TCR beta rearrangements were obtained per sample.

The tumor samples were collected prior to definitive surgery or chemotherapy. The repertoire was sequenced with immunoSEQ multiplex PCR; TCRdb's copy has only in-frame clones and lacks some. There are around 2,700 clones in the sample; 60% to 85% occur only once, and about 18% lies in the top ten. V was clipped by 0 bases and J by 4 bases; unmatched bases: 6. The CDR3 sequence is 15 residues long. Germline V gene data show CDR1 as SGHRS and CDR2 as YFSETQ. The TCR was taken from a human donor with high-grade serous ovarian cancer. The rearrangement joins TRBV5-1 to TRBJ1-2, with TRBD1 matching over 7 bases. Sample: tumor tissue. This CDR3 reads CASSLEGRDSYGYTF. The CDR3 DNA reads as TGCGCCAGCAGCTTGGAGGGGCGGGACAGCTATGGCTACACCTTC.